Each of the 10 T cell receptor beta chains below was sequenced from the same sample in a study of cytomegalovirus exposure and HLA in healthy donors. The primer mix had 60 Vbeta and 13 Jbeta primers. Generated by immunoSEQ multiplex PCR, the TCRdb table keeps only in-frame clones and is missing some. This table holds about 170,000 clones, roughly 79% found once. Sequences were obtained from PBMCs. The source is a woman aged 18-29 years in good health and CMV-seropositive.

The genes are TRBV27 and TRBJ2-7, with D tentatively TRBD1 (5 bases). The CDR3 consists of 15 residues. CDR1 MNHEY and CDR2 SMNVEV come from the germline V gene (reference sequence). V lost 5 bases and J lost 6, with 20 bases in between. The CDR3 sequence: CASSPSPREGSEQYF. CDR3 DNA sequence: TGTGCCAGCAGTCCCAGTCCCAGGGAAGGGTCCGAGCAGTACTTC.

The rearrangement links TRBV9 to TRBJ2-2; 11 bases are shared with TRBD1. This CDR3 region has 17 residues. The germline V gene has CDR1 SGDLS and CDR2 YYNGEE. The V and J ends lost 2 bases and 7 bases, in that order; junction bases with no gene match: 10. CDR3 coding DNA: TGTGCCAGCAGCGTCTCCGGGACAGGGGGTAGTGGCGGGGAGCTGTTTTTT. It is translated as CASSVSGTGGSGGELFF.

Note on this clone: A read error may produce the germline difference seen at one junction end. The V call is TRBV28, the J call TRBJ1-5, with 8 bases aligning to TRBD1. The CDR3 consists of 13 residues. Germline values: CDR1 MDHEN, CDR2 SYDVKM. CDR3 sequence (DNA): TGTGCCAGCAGTTCGCAACAGGGGGGGAGGATTTATTTT. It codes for CASSSQQGGRIYF.

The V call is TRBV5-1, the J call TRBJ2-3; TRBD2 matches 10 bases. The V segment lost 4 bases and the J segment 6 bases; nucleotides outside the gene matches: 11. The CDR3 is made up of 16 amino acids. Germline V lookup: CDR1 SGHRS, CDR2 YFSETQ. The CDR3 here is CASSLPPGTSEDTQYF. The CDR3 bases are TGCGCCAGCAGCCTGCCGCCCGGGACTAGCGAGGATACGCAGTATTTT.

The CDR3 loop is CASSLDGRQAYNEQFF. In DNA, the CDR3 is TGCGCCAGCAGCTTGGATGGAAGGCAGGCCTACAATGAGCAGTTCTTC. This rearrangement joins TRBV5-1 to TRBJ2-1; D not resolved. The CDR3 length is 16 residues. V shed 0 bases and J shed 2 bases, with 12 bases lying between them. Germline V gene sequence: CDR1 SGHRS, CDR2 YFSETQ.

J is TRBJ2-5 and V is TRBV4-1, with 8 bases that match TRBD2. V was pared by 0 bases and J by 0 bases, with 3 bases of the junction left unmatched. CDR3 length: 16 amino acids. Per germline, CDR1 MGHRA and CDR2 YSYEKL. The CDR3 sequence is CASSQDTGGYQETQYF. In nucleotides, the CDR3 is TGCGCCAGCAGCCAAGATACGGGGGGGTACCAAGAGACCCAGTACTTC.

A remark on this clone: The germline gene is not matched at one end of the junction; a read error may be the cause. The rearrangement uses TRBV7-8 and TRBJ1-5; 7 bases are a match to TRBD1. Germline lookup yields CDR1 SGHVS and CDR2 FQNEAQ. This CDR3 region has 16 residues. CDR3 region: CASSARGQPGNQPQHF. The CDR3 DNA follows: TGTGCCAGCAGCGCGCGGGGACAGCCAGGCAATCAGCCTCAGCATTTT.

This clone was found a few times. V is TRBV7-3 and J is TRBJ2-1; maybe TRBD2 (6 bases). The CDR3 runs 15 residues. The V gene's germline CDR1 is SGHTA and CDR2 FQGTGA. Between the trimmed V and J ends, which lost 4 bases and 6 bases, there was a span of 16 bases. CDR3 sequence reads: CASSSERAQVNEQFF. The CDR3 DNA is TGTGCCAGCAGCTCCGAGCGGGCGCAGGTCAATGAGCAGTTCTTC.

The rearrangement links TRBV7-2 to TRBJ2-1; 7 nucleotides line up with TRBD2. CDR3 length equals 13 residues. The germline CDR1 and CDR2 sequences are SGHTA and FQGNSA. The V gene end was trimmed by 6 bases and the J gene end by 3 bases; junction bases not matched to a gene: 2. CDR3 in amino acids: CASRTSFYNEQFF. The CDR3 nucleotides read TGTGCCAGCAGGACTAGCTTCTACAATGAGCAGTTCTTC.

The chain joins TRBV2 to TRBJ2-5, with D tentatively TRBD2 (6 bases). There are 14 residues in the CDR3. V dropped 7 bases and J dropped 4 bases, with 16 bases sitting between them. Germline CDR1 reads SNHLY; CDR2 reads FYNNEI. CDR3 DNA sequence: TGTGCCAGCACCCGAGGGCGGGGAAGAGAGACCCAGTACTTC. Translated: CASTRGRGRETQYF.